The T cell receptor beta chain described here comes from a study of molecular identifiers for immune sequencing clone quantification. Study outcomes and limitations: Clones of above 20 RNA copies carried over 99% of effector molecules; in naive cells they carried under 1%. Jurkat TCR RNA that was spiked in from one cell was reportedly detectable among one million naive cells.

This clonotype was detected ten times or more. Antigen unknown. Library preparation followed earlier protocols using designated TCR primers. TCRdb re-called the PCR reads through MiXCR, storing one row per CDR3 protein. The sample shows 300,000 to 400,000 distinct CDR3 sequences, about a fifth of them seen only once. Sequencing used naive CD8+ T cells from blood, with Jurkat cell RNA spiked in. Subset noted: FACS-sorted CD8+CD4-CCR7+CD45RA+ naive T cells. The receptor was isolated from a human donor in good health. Some libraries in this study had Jurkat cell RNA spiked in.

CDR3: CASSYDPTRSPLHF. The CDR3 bases are TGTGCCAGCAGTTATGACCCTACTAGGTCACCCCTCCACTTT. This chain joins TRBV6-6 and TRBJ1-6; no clear D. Germline V gene sequence: CDR1 MNHNY, CDR2 SVGAGI (reference sequence). V was trimmed by 3 bases and J by 10 bases, leaving 13 bases between them. The CDR3 is 14 amino acids.